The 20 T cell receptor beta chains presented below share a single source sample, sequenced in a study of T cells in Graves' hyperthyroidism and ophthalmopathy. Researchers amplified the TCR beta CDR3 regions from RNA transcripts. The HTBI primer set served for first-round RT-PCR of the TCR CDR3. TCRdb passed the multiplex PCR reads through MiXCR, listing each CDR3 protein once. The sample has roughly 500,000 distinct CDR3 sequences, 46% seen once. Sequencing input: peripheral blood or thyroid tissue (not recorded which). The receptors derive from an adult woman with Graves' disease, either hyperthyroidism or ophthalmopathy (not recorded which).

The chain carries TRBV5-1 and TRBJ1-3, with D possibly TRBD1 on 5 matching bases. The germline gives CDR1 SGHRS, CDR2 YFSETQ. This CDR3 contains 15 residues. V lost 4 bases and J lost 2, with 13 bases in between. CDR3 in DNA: TGCGCCAGCAGCGAAGCAGGGAACCCTGGAAACACCATATATTTT. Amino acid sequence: CASSEAGNPGNTIYF.

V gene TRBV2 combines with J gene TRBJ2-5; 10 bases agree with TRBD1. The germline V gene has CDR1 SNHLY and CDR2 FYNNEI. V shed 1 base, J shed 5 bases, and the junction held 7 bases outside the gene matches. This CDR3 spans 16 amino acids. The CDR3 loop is CASSEERQGARETQYF. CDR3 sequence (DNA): TGTGCCAGCAGTGAAGAGAGACAGGGGGCAAGGGAGACCCAGTACTTC.

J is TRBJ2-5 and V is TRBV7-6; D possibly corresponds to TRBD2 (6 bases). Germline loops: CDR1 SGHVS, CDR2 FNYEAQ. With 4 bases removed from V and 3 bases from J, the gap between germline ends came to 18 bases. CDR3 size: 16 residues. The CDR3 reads CASSSTTGVWEETQYF. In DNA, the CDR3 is TGTGCCAGCAGCTCAACTACGGGGGTATGGGAAGAGACCCAGTACTTC.

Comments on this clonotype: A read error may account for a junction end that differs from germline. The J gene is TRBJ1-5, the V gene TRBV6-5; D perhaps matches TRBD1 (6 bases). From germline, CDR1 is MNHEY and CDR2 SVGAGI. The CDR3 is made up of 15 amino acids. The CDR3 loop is CASSLLGGSTQPQHF. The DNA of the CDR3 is TGTGCCAGCAGCCTTCTGGGGGGCAGCACTCAGCCCCAGCATTTT.

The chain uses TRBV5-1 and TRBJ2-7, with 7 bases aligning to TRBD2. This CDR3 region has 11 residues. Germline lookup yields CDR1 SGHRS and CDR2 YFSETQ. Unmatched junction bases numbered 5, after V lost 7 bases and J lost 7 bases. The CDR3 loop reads CASRLAEEQYF. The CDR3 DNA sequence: TGCGCCAGCCGGCTAGCGGAAGAGCAGTACTTC.

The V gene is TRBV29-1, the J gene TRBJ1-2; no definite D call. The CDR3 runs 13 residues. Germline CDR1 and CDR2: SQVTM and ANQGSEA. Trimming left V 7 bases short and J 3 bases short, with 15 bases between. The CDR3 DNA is TGCAGCGCCAAGGCGCCCGAGGACTATGGCTACACCTTC. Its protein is CSAKAPEDYGYTF.

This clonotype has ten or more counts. Here the CDR3 reads CATSDAGSGYGYTF. The CDR3 DNA follows: TGTGCCACCAGTGATGCAGGGAGTGGCTATGGCTACACCTTC. The genes are TRBV24-1 and TRBJ1-2; D possibly corresponds to TRBD1 (5 bases). The CDR3 spans 14 residues. Germline V gene sequence: CDR1 KGHDR, CDR2 SFDVKD. V was cut by 3 bases and J by 4 bases, with 11 bases left in between.

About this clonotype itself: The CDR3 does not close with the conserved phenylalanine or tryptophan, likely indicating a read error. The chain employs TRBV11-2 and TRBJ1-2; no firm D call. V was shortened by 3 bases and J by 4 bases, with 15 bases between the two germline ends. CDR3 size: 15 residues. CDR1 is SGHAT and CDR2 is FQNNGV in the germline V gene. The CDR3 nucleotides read TGTGCCAGCAGCTTGGATCGGGATATTGGCTATGGCTACACCGTC. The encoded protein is CASSLDRDIGYGYTV.

The CDR3 sequence is CASRTSGIGVSTAEETQYF. The CDR3 nucleotides read TGTGCCAGCAGAACCTCGGGGATCGGCGTTAGCACCGCTGAAGAGACCCAGTACTTC. The V and J genes are TRBV7-2 and TRBJ2-5, with a weak D call TRBD2 (5 bases). This CDR3 region has 19 residues. Germline V gives CDR1 SGHTA, CDR2 FQGNSA. The V and J ends lost 6 bases and 3 bases respectively, with 29 bases between them.

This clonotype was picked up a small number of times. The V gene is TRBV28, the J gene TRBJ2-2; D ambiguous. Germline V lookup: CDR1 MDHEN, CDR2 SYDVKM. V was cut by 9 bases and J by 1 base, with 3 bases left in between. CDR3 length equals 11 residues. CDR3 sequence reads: CARMNTGELFF. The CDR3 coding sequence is TGTGCCAGGATGAACACCGGGGAGCTGTTTTTT.

The CDR3 DNA reads TGTGCCAGAGATAGTGGACTAGCGGGAGCTATGAGGTACGAGCAGTACTTC. Protein: CARDSGLAGAMRYEQYF. The chain links TRBV11-2 to TRBJ2-7; 13 bases agree with TRBD2. The germline V gene has CDR1 SGHAT and CDR2 FQNNGV. J was trimmed by 4 bases and V by 9 bases; bases with no gene match: 15. The CDR3 totals 17 residues.

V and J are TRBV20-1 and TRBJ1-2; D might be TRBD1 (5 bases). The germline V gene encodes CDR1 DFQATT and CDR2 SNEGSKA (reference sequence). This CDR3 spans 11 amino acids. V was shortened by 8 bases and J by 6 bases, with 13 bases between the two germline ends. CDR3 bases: TGCAGTCCTCAGGGAGATCATGGCTACACCTTC. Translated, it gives CSPQGDHGYTF.

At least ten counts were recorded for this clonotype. Here the CDR3 reads CSASKGRTTEAFF. The CDR3 DNA reads TGCAGTGCTAGTAAGGGGAGGACTACTGAAGCTTTCTTT. The rearrangement links TRBV20-1 to TRBJ1-1, with D possibly TRBD1 on 5 matching bases. Looked up from germline, CDR1 is DFQATT and CDR2 is SNEGSKA (reference sequence). The length of the CDR3 is 13 residues. V lost 3 bases to trimming and J lost 5 bases, with 13 bases between them.

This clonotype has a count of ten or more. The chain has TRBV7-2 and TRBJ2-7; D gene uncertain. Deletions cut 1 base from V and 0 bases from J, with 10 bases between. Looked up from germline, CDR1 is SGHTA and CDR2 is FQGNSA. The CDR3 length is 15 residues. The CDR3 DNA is TGTGCCAGCAGCTTAGTCTGGCAGCCCTCCTACGAGCAGTACTTC. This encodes CASSLVWQPSYEQYF.

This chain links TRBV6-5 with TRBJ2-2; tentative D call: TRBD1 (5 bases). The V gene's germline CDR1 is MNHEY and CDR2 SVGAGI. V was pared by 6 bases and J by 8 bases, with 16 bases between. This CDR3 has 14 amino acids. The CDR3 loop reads CASSYRQSGGELFF. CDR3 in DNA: TGTGCCAGCAGCTACCGACAGTCCGGGGGGGAGCTGTTTTTT.

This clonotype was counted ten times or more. In DNA form, the CDR3 reads TGCGCCAGCAGTCCGTACCGGGGACTAGCGGGAGATAAGACCCAGTACTTC. Translation: CASSPYRGLAGDKTQYF. The V and J genes are TRBV10-1 and TRBJ2-5; 14 nucleotides agree with TRBD2. Germline V CDR1 and CDR2: WNHNN, SYGVQD (reference sequence). The CDR3 covers 17 residues. V shed 5 bases and J 6 bases; nucleotides not matched to a gene: 11.

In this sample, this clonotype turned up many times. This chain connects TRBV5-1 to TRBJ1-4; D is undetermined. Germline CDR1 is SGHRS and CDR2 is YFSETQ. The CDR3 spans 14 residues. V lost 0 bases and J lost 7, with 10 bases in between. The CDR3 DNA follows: TGCGCCAGCAGCTTGGACAGTCGAAGTGAAAAACTGTTTTTT. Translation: CASSLDSRSEKLFF.

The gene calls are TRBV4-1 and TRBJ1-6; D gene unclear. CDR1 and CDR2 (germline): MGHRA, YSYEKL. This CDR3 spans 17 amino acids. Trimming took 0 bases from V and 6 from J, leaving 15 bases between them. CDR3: CASSQDRDRVINSPLHF. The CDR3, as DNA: TGCGCCAGCAGCCAAGATCGCGATCGGGTTATTAATTCACCCCTCCACTTT.

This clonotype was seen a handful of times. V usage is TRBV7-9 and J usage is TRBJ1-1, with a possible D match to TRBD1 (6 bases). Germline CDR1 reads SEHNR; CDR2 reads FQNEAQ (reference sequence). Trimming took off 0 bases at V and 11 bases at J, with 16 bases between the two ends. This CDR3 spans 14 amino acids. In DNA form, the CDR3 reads TGTGCCAGCAGCTTAGCCAGGGGCCCAATTTTGGCTTTCTTT. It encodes CASSLARGPILAFF.

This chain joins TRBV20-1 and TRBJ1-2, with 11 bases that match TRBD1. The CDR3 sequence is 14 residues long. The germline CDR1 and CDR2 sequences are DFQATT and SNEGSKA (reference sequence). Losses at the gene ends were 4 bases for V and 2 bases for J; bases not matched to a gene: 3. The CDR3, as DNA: TGCAGTGCTACAGGGACAGGGGGGAACTATGGCTACACCTTC. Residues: CSATGTGGNYGYTF.